The text below deals with one T cell receptor (beta chain). This sample is drawn from a study of shared clonotypes between healthy human individuals. The germline gives CDR1 SGHTA, CDR2 FQGTGA. J lost 0 bases, V lost 1 base, and 5 bases had no gene match. This CDR3 comprises 16 residues. TCRdb's table, derived via immunoSEQ multiplex PCR, lists solely in-frame clones and lacks some. The sample shows over 700,000 clones, over 55% of them seen only once. The V gene is TRBV7-3, the J gene TRBJ1-1; 7 nucleotides agree with TRBD1. The receptor was derived from a woman in her twenties or thirties in good health. The sequenced sample consisted of memory CD4+ T cells sorted from blood. Subset: CD45RA-negative fraction. The CDR3 DNA reads TGTGCCAGCAGCTTAAGTTCAGGGGGAATGAACACTGAAGCTTTCTTT. Residues: CASSLSSGGMNTEAFF.